This T cell receptor beta chain was retrieved from a study of T cells after yellow fever vaccination. Points from the study as a whole: There was a possibility that FACS-sorted repertoires contained abundant clonotypes contaminating from the bulk population. Most primary-vaccination clones recurred post-booster (approximately 96% CD4, roughly 91% CD8).

CDR3 length: 15 residues. Between the trimmed V and J ends, which lost 5 bases and 3 bases, there was a span of 13 bases. Germline lookup yields CDR1 SEHNR and CDR2 FQNEAQ (reference sequence). A note on this clonotype: The antigen remains undetermined.

As TCR cDNA was made by 5'RACE template switching, a universal primer site and UMIs were added. TCRdb called the 5' RACE reads again in MiXCR, with one record for every CDR3 protein. The sample has a few hundred thousand distinct CDR3 sequences; around 16% are singletons. The clonotype was recovered from a young man who received the YFV17D yellow fever vaccine. This chain joins TRBV7-9 and TRBJ2-2; TRBD1 might be the D (5 bases). The sequencing here drew on PBMCs, taken about 5 days after the first yellow fever vaccination. The CDR3 here is CASSQDNLYTGELFF. The CDR3 DNA sequence: TGTGCCAGCAGCCAGGACAACTTATACACCGGGGAGCTGTTTTTT.